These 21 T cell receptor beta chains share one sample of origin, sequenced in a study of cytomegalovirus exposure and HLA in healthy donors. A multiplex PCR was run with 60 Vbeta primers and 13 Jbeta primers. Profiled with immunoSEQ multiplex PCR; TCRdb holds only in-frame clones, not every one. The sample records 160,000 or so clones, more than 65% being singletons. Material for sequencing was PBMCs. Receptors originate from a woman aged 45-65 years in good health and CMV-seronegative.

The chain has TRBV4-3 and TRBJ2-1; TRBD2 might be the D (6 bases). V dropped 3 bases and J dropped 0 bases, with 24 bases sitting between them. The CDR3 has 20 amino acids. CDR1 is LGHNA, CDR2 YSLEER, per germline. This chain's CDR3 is CASSHLSGEHDLGSYNEQFF. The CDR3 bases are TGCGCCAGCAGCCACCTTTCGGGGGAACACGATTTGGGCTCCTACAATGAGCAGTTCTTC.

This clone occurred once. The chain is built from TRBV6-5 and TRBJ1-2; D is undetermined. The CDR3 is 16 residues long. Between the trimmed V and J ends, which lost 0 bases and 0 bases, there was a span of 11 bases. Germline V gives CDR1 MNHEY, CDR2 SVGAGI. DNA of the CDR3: TGTGCCAGCAGTTACTCGGCAGGTGCTTCTAACTATGGCTACACCTTC. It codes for CASSYSAGASNYGYTF.

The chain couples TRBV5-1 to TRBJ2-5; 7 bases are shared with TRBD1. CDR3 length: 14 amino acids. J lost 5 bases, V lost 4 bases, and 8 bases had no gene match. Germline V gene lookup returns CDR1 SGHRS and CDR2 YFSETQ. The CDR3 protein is CASSHPRGPETQYF. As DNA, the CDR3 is TGCGCCAGCAGCCACCCTAGGGGGCCGGAGACCCAGTACTTC. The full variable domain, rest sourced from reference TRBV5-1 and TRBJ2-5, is KAGVTQTPRYLIKTRGQQVTLSCSPISGHRSVSWYQQTPGQGLQFLFEYFSETQRNKGNFPGRFSGRQFSNSRSEMNVSTLELGDSALYLCASSHPRGPETQYFGPGTRLLVL.

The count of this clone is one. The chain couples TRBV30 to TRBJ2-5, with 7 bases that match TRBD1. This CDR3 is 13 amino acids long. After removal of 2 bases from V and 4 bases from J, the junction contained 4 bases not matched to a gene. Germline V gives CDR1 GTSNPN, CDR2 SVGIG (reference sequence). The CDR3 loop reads CAWSTGVRETQYF. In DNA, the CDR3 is TGTGCCTGGAGTACAGGGGTGAGAGAGACCCAGTACTTC.

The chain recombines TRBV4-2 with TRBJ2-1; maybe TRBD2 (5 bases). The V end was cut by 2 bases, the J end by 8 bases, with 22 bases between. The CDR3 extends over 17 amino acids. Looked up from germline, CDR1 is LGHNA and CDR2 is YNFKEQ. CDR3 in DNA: TGTGCCAGCAGCCAACGACTAATCCTACGCGCACATTATGAGCAGTTCTTC. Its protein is CASSQRLILRAHYEQFF.

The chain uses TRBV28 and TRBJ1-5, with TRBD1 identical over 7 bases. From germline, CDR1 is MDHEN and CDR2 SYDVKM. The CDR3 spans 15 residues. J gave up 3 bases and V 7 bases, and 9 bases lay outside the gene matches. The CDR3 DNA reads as TGTGCCAGCAATCCACAGGGGCACTACAATCAGCCCCAGCATTTT. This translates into CASNPQGHYNQPQHF. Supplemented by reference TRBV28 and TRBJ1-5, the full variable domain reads DVKVTQSSRYLVKRTGEKVFLECVQDMDHENMFWYRQDPGLGLRLIYFSYDVKMKEKGDIPEGYSVSREKKERFSLILESASTNQTSMYLCASNPQGHYNQPQHFGDGTRLSIL.

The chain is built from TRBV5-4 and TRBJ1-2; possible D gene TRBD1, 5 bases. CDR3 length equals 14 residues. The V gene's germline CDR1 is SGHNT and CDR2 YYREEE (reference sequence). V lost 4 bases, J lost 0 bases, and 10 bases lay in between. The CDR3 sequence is CASSADNANYGYTF. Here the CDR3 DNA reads TGTGCCAGCAGCGCGGACAACGCTAACTATGGCTACACCTTC.

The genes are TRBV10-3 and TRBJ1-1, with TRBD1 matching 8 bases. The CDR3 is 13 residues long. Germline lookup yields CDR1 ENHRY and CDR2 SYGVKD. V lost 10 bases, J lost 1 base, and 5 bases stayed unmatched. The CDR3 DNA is TGTGCCACTTTGACAGGGGCGAACACTGAAGCTTTCTTT. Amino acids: CATLTGANTEAFF.

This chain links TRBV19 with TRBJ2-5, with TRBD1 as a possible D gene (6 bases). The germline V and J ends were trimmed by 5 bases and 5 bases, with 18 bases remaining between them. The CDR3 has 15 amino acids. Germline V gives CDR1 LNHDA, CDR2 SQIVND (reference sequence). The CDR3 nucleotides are TGTGCCAGTAGTCGGGTCCAGGGGTTGGGGGAGACCCAGTACTTC. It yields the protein CASSRVQGLGETQYF.

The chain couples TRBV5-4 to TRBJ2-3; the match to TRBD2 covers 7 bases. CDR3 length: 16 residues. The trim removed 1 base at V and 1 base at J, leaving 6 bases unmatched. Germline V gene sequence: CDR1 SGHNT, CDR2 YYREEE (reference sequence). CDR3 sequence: CASSLPAGRGTDTQYF. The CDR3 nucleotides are TGTGCCAGCAGCTTGCCAGCGGGAAGGGGCACAGATACGCAGTATTTT. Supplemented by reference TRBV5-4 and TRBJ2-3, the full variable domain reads ETGVTQSPTHLIKTRGQQVTLRCSSQSGHNTVSWYQQALGQGPQFIFQYYREEENGRGNFPPRFSGLQFPNYSSELNVNALELDDSALYLCASSLPAGRGTDTQYFGPGTRLTVL.

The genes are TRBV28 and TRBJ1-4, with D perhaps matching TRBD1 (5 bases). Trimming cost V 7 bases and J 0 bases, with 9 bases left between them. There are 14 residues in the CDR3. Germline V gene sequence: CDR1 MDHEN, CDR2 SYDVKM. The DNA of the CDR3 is TGTGCCAGCATTCCGGGGGCAACTAATGAAAAACTGTTTTTT. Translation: CASIPGATNEKLFF.

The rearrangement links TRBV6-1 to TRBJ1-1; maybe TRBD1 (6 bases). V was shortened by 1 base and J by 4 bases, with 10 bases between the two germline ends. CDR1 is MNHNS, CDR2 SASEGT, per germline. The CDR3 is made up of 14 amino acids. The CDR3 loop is CASSEDRVSTEAFF. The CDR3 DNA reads TGTGCCAGCAGTGAAGACAGGGTCTCCACTGAAGCTTTCTTT.

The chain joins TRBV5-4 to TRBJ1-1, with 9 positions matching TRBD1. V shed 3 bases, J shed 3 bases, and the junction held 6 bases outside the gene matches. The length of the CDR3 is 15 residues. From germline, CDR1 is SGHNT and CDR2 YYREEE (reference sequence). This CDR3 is CASSSPTGGDTEAFF. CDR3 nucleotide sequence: TGTGCCAGCAGCTCTCCCACAGGGGGCGACACTGAAGCTTTCTTT.

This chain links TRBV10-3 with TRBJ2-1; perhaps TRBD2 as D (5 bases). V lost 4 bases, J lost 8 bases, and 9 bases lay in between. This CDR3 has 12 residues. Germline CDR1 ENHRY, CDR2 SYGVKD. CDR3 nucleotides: TGTGCCATCAGTGGGGAGAGGTATGAGCAGTTCTTC. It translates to CAISGERYEQFF.

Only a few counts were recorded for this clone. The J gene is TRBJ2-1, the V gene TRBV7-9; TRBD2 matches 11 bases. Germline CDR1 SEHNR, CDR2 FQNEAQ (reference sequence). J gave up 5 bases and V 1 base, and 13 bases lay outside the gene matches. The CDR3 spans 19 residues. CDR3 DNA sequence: TGTGCCAGCAGCTTAGTAGGAGGGACTAGCGGAGCCAGACACAATGAGCAGTTCTTC. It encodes CASSLVGGTSGARHNEQFF.

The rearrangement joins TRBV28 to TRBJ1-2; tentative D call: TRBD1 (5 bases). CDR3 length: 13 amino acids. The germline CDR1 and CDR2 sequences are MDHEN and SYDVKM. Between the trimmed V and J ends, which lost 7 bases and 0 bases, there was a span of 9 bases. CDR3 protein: CASTLTANYGYTF. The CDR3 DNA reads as TGTGCCAGCACCTTGACAGCTAACTATGGCTACACCTTC.

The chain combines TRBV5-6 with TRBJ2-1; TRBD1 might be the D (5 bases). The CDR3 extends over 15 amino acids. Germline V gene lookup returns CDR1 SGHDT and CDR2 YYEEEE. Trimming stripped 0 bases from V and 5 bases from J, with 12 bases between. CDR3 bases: TGTGCCAGCAGCTTGGCCTTGACAGAAGACAATGAGCAGTTCTTC. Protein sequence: CASSLALTEDNEQFF.

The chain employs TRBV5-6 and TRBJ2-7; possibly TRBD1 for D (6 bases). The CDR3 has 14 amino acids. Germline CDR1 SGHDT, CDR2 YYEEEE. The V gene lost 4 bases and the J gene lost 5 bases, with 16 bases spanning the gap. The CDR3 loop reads CASSLGKTGNEQYF. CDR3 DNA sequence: TGTGCCAGCAGCCTCGGGAAGACAGGCAACGAGCAGTACTTC.

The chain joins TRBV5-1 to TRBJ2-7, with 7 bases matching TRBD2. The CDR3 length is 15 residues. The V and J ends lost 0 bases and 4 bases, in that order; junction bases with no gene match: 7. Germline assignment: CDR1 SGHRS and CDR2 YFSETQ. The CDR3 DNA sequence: TGCGCCAGCAGCTTGGTTAGCGGGCCCGGATACGAGCAGTACTTC. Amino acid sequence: CASSLVSGPGYEQYF. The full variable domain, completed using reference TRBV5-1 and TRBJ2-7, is KAGVTQTPRYLIKTRGQQVTLSCSPISGHRSVSWYQQTPGQGLQFLFEYFSETQRNKGNFPGRFSGRQFSNSRSEMNVSTLELGDSALYLCASSLVSGPGYEQYFGPGTRLTVT.

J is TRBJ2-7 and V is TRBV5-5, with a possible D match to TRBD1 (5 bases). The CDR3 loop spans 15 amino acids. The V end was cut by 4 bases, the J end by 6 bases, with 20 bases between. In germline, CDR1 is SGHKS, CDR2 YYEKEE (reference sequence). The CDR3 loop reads CASSPQPTVQAEQYF. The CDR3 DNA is TGTGCCAGCAGCCCGCAACCGACAGTTCAGGCCGAGCAGTACTTC.

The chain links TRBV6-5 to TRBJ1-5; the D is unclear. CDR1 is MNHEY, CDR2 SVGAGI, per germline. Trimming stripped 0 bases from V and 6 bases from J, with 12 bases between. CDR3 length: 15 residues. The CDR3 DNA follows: TGTGCCAGCAGTTACTCCTCGACTCAGAGTCAGCCCCAGCATTTT. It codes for CASSYSSTQSQPQHF.